This T cell receptor beta chain was found in a study of T cell responses to AZD1222 COVID-19 vaccine. CDR1 is MNHEY and CDR2 is SVGAGI in the germline V gene. The CDR3 is made up of 11 amino acids. V was shortened by 6 bases and J by 7 bases, with 7 bases between the two germline ends. The repertoire was sequenced with immunoSEQ multiplex PCR; TCRdb's copy has only in-frame clones and lacks some. The table records approximately 190,000 clones, more than 90% of them present only once. The chain links TRBV6-5 to TRBJ2-1; D is ambiguous. This specimen consisted of peripheral blood, obtained 28 days after the second dose of the MenACWY control vaccine. This TCR was sampled from an adult who received the MenACWY meningococcal vaccine as a control. The DNA of the CDR3 is TGTGCCAGCAGGACCCGAAATGAGCAGTTCTTC. Translated: CASRTRNEQFF.